What follows are 13 T cell receptor beta chains derived from one specimen sequenced in a study of neoadjuvant anti-PD-1 for oral cavity cancer. The protocol was immunoSEQ multiplex PCR, while the TCRdb copy is restricted to in-frame clones and leaves out a portion. The data hold approximately 83,000 clones, with less than 85% observed a single time. The sequenced sample was PBMCs, obtained before nivolumab (anti-PD-1) treatment. The receptor source for this set is a person aged 35-79 years with oral cavity squamous cell carcinoma.

The rearrangement uses TRBV27 and TRBJ2-7; D gene ambiguous. Trimming removed 3 bases at V and 6 bases at J, with 12 bases between. The germline V gene encodes CDR1 MNHEY and CDR2 SMNVEV (reference sequence). The CDR3 is made up of 13 amino acids. CDR3 in DNA: TGTGCCAGCAGTTTCGTAAGAGCAAGCGAGCAGTACTTC. Protein: CASSFVRASEQYF.

The gene calls are TRBV9 and TRBJ2-7; TRBD1 is a possible D gene (6 bases). V shed 3 bases and J shed 0 bases, with 13 bases lying between them. This CDR3 comprises 15 residues. Germline V lookup: CDR1 SGDLS, CDR2 YYNGEE. DNA for the CDR3: TGTGCCAGCAGCGCAAACAGGGATTACTCCTACGAGCAGTACTTC. Protein: CASSANRDYSYEQYF.

The J gene is TRBJ2-2, the V gene TRBV10-3; TRBD1 matches 8 bases. V lost 0 bases, J lost 5 bases, and 2 bases stayed unmatched. The CDR3 has 15 residues. CDR1 and CDR2 from the germline V gene are ENHRY and SYGVKD. CDR3 loop: CAISESTGGTGELFF. The CDR3 region has the DNA TGTGCCATCAGTGAGTCTACAGGGGGGACCGGGGAGCTGTTTTTT.

This clone was recorded once. Here the CDR3 reads CASSLESWYEQYF. The CDR3 bases are TGCGCCAGCAGCTTGGAGTCGTGGTACGAGCAGTACTTC. V usage is TRBV5-1 and J usage is TRBJ2-7, with D hard to call. Germline CDR1 reads SGHRS; CDR2 reads YFSETQ. CDR3 size: 13 residues. V was cut by 0 bases and J by 4 bases, with 8 bases left in between. The full variable domain, in which reference TRBV5-1 and TRBJ2-7 provide the parts outside the CDR3, is KAGVTQTPRYLIKTRGQQVTLSCSPISGHRSVSWYQQTPGQGLQFLFEYFSETQRNKGNFPGRFSGRQFSNSRSEMNVSTLELGDSALYLCASSLESWYEQYFGPGTRLTVT.

In this sample, this clone is medium-sized. The chain links TRBV25-1 to TRBJ2-7; weak D call: TRBD1 (5 bases). Germline V gene sequence: CDR1 MGHDK, CDR2 SYGVNS. This CDR3 has 13 residues. Trimming cost V 2 bases and J 5 bases, with 10 bases left between them. CDR3 protein: CASSEIGANEQYF. CDR3 sequence (DNA): TGTGCCAGCAGTGAAATAGGGGCGAACGAGCAGTACTTC.

This chain links TRBV11-2 with TRBJ2-3; no definite D call. The CDR3 is 15 residues long. Trimming took 0 bases from V and 2 from J, leaving 9 bases between them. Germline V lookup: CDR1 SGHAT, CDR2 FQNNGV. CDR3 amino acids: CASSLDNGSTDTQYF. DNA for the CDR3: TGTGCCAGCAGCTTAGATAACGGGTCCACAGATACGCAGTATTTT.

The CDR3 region has the DNA TGCGCCAGCAGCAACCGAGCTAGCGGCTACGAGCAGTACTTC. This gives the protein CASSNRASGYEQYF. The gene calls are TRBV4-1 and TRBJ2-7; 7 bases match TRBD2. Germline CDR1 reads MGHRA; CDR2 reads YSYEKL. The V and J ends lost 5 bases and 3 bases, in that order; junction bases with no gene match: 7. The length of the CDR3 is 14 residues.

The chain uses TRBV15 and TRBJ2-2; 9 bases are a match to TRBD1. The CDR3 is made up of 16 amino acids. V lost 1 base and J lost 6; bases outside the gene matches: 6. The V gene's germline CDR1 is LNHNV and CDR2 YYDKDF (reference sequence). CDR3 sequence: CATSRGTGDVAGELFF. DNA of the CDR3: TGTGCCACCAGCAGAGGGACAGGGGATGTAGCCGGGGAGCTGTTTTTT.

This sequence joins TRBV7-9 and TRBJ2-3; TRBD2 aligns across 8 bases. The CDR3 covers 14 residues. Germline CDR1 reads SEHNR; CDR2 reads FQNEAQ (reference sequence). J gave up 3 bases and V 3 bases, and 2 bases lay outside the gene matches. The CDR3 loop is CASSFLAGTDTQYF. CDR3 nucleotides: TGTGCCAGCAGCTTTCTAGCGGGTACAGATACGCAGTATTTT.

The chain uses TRBV5-1 and TRBJ2-2; D uncertain. Between the trimmed V and J ends, which lost 0 bases and 6 bases, there was a span of 6 bases. CDR1 and CDR2 (germline): SGHRS, YFSETQ. This CDR3 contains 13 residues. CDR3 DNA: TGCGCCAGCAGCTTGGCGGGTCCCGGGGAGCTGTTTTTT. Protein: CASSLAGPGELFF.

J is TRBJ2-7 and V is TRBV10-1, with 12 bases that match TRBD2. After removal of 4 bases from V and 4 bases from J, the junction contained 5 bases not matched to a gene. This CDR3 is built from 15 residues. The V gene's germline CDR1 is WNHNN and CDR2 SYGVQD (reference sequence). The CDR3 sequence: CASSGWTSGNYEQYF. CDR3 bases: TGCGCCAGCAGTGGTTGGACTAGCGGGAATTACGAGCAGTACTTC.

This clone was recorded many times. This rearrangement joins TRBV19 to TRBJ1-5, with D unresolved. CDR3 length equals 17 residues. Germline V gene lookup returns CDR1 LNHDA and CDR2 SQIVND (reference sequence). The V end lost 4 bases, the J end lost 5 bases, and 21 bases lay between the germline ends. CDR3 in amino acids: CASSTKTPKSGDQPQHF. The CDR3 DNA reads TGTGCCAGTAGTACTAAAACACCAAAGTCGGGCGATCAGCCCCAGCATTTT.

This clone has just a few counts. The J gene is TRBJ2-7, the V gene TRBV7-3, with 13 nucleotides matching TRBD2. Germline values: CDR1 SGHTA, CDR2 FQGTGA. V shed 5 bases, J shed 8 bases, and the junction held 3 bases outside the gene matches. The CDR3 loop spans 13 amino acids. The CDR3 DNA follows: TGTGCCAGCAGCGAGGGACTAGCGGGAAAGCAGTACTTC. As protein: CASSEGLAGKQYF.